What follows are 20 T cell receptor beta chains derived from one specimen sequenced in a study of blood T cell repertoires in COVID-19. Clones were read by immunoSEQ multiplex PCR, and TCRdb kept only the in-frame ones, dropping some. The data hold about 250,000 clones, with approximately 86% observed a single time. The sample taken for sequencing was peripheral blood. Every receptor here comes from an older woman who had recovered from COVID-19.

V is TRBV5-1 and J is TRBJ1-2; unclear D gene. CDR3 size: 16 residues. Between the trimmed V and J ends, which lost 0 bases and 4 bases, there was a span of 16 bases. The germline CDR1 and CDR2 sequences are SGHRS and YFSETQ. CDR3 residues: CASSLEGSGRGYGYTF. The CDR3 nucleotides read TGCGCCAGCAGCTTGGAAGGGAGCGGCCGCGGCTATGGCTACACCTTC.

V is TRBV19 and J is TRBJ2-7; D gene unclear. Germline-derived CDR1 and CDR2 are LNHDA and SQIVND (reference sequence). The length of the CDR3 is 13 residues. The germline V and J ends were trimmed by 5 bases and 5 bases, with 13 bases remaining between them. CDR3 coding DNA: TGTGCCAGTAGTCTCAACCAGAATCACGAGCAGTACTTC. It is translated as CASSLNQNHEQYF. The full variable domain, in which reference TRBV19 and TRBJ2-7 provide the parts outside the CDR3, is DGGITQSPKYLFRKEGQNVTLSCEQNLNHDAMYWYRQDPGQGLRLIYYSQIVNDFQKGDIAEGYSVSREKKESFPLTVTSAQKNPTAFYLCASSLNQNHEQYFGPGTRLTVT.

This rearrangement joins TRBV7-9 to TRBJ1-2, with D perhaps TRBD1 (5 bases). With 6 bases removed from V and 6 bases from J, the gap between germline ends came to 11 bases. CDR3 length: 12 residues. Germline CDR1 reads SEHNR; CDR2 reads FQNEAQ (reference sequence). CDR3 coding DNA: TGTGCCAGCAGTCGGGGGGAGAATGGCTACACCTTC. Translating it yields CASSRGENGYTF.

This chain links TRBV11-2 with TRBJ1-1; D call uncertain. The CDR3 loop spans 12 amino acids. CDR1 and CDR2 from the germline V gene are SGHAT and FQNNGV. Trimming cost V 2 bases and J 5 bases, with 6 bases left between them. CDR3 sequence (DNA): TGTGCCAGCAGCTTAATACATACTGAAGCTTTCTTT. The encoded protein is CASSLIHTEAFF.

This rearrangement joins TRBV5-1 to TRBJ2-5, with D possibly matching TRBD1 (6 bases). Germline CDR1 is SGHRS and CDR2 is YFSETQ. Deletions cut 0 bases from V and 5 bases from J, with 14 bases between. The CDR3 has 15 amino acids. The CDR3 nucleotides are TGCGCCAGCAGCTTGGACGTTCTGGGGGCGGAGACCCAGTACTTC. This translates into CASSLDVLGAETQYF.

This chain joins TRBV6-1 and TRBJ2-3, with 9 bases fitting TRBD2. This CDR3 region has 15 residues. Germline V gene sequence: CDR1 MNHNS, CDR2 SASEGT. V lost 3 bases and J lost 2; bases outside the gene matches: 3. CDR3 amino acids: CASSDLAGITDTQYF. CDR3 DNA sequence: TGTGCCAGCAGTGACCTAGCGGGGATCACAGATACGCAGTATTTT.

The chain is built from TRBV5-1 and TRBJ2-4; 10 positions match TRBD1. Trimming cost V 0 bases and J 4 bases; bases outside gene matches: 1. The CDR3 spans 15 residues. Per the germline V gene, CDR1 is SGHRS and CDR2 is YFSETQ. The chain's CDR3 is CASSLGDRGKNIQYF. CDR3 bases: TGCGCCAGCAGCTTGGGGGACAGGGGAAAAAACATTCAGTACTTC.

This sequence joins TRBV7-3 and TRBJ2-1, with 14 bases fitting TRBD2. This CDR3 is built from 13 residues. The V and J ends lost 2 bases and 12 bases, in that order; junction bases with no gene match: 0. The germline gives CDR1 SGHTA, CDR2 FQGTGA. CDR3 loop: CASSLGTSGGQFF. The CDR3 DNA is TGTGCCAGCAGCTTAGGGACTAGCGGGGGGCAGTTCTTC.

V gene TRBV5-1 combines with J gene TRBJ1-4; perhaps TRBD1 as D (5 bases). The CDR3 totals 16 residues. The ends were cut back, 0 bases at V and 0 bases at J, with 9 bases in the middle. The V gene's germline CDR1 is SGHRS and CDR2 YFSETQ. CDR3: CASSLGQLSTNEKLFF. The CDR3 coding sequence is TGCGCCAGCAGCTTGGGACAGCTTTCAACTAATGAAAAACTGTTTTTT.

The gene calls are TRBV2 and TRBJ2-1; possibly TRBD1 for D (5 bases). The CDR3 covers 16 residues. Trimming removed 0 bases from V and 5 bases from J, with 14 bases in between. CDR1 and CDR2 (germline): SNHLY, FYNNEI. This CDR3 is CASSEALQGWDNEQFF. CDR3 coding DNA: TGTGCCAGCAGTGAAGCGCTGCAGGGCTGGGACAATGAGCAGTTCTTC.

V gene TRBV2 combines with J gene TRBJ1-2; 7 nucleotides match TRBD1. Germline assignment: CDR1 SNHLY and CDR2 FYNNEI. Germline trimming cut 3 bases from V and 5 bases from J; bases unmatched to any gene: 9. The length of the CDR3 is 15 residues. The CDR3 nucleotides read TGTGCCAGCAGTGAGAACAGGGGCTTCGGGTATGGCTACACCTTC. This sequence encodes CASSENRGFGYGYTF.

This clone appeared a few times. This chain uses TRBV10-3 with TRBJ2-3; 12 nucleotides align to TRBD2. V lost 3 bases to trimming and J lost 0 bases; unmatched junction nucleotides: 7. CDR3 length equals 18 residues. CDR1 is ENHRY, CDR2 SYGVKD, per germline. CDR3 protein: CAISERLAGARSTDTQYF. CDR3 bases: TGTGCCATCAGTGAAAGACTAGCGGGGGCCCGAAGCACAGATACGCAGTATTTT.

The chain couples TRBV29-1 to TRBJ2-5; 12 positions agree with TRBD2. The CDR3 extends over 15 amino acids. The trim removed 6 bases at V and 1 base at J, leaving 6 bases unmatched. Germline V gene sequence: CDR1 SQVTM, CDR2 ANQGSEA. This CDR3 reads CSVAGLAGFQETQYF. As DNA, the CDR3 is TGCAGCGTCGCCGGACTAGCGGGGTTCCAAGAGACCCAGTACTTC.

The CDR3 region has the DNA TGTGCCAGCAGTTCACAGCGGGGGGTGGCCAAAAACATTCAGTACTTC. Translated: CASSSQRGVAKNIQYF. The chain links TRBV6-2 or TRBV6-3 to TRBJ2-4, with TRBD2 matching over 9 bases. The CDR3 is 16 residues long. Germline V gene lookup returns CDR1 MNHEY and CDR2 SVGEGT. V gave up 4 bases and J gave up 1 base; unmatched junction bases: 5.

This clone was picked up a small number of times. This chain connects TRBV5-1 to TRBJ2-5, with 13 bases identical to TRBD2. CDR1 and CDR2 from the germline V gene are SGHRS and YFSETQ. V dropped 4 bases and J dropped 5; count of bases not matched to a gene: 8. The CDR3 is 16 amino acids. The CDR3 DNA reads TGCGCCAGCAGCACTAGCGGGGGGGGTCGAGCTGAGACCCAGTACTTC. It is translated as CASSTSGGGRAETQYF.

The genes are TRBV9 and TRBJ2-1; D not resolved. The CDR3 has 17 amino acids. Germline CDR1 reads SGDLS; CDR2 reads YYNGEE. V was shortened by 4 bases and J by 2 bases, with 19 bases between the two germline ends. In nucleotides, the CDR3 is TGTGCCAGCAGCCCACGAGTGGTGGAGCCTACCTACAATGAGCAGTTCTTC. This gives the protein CASSPRVVEPTYNEQFF.

CDR3 amino acids: CASSGTGRNEKLFF. DNA of the CDR3: TGTGCCAGTAGCGGGACAGGGAGAAATGAAAAACTGTTTTTT. V is TRBV19 and J is TRBJ1-4, with 9 bases lining up with TRBD1. The germline gives CDR1 LNHDA, CDR2 SQIVND (reference sequence). The CDR3 is 14 amino acids. The J segment lost 5 bases and the V segment lost 6 bases, leaving 4 bases of the junction unmatched.

The chain recombines TRBV18 with TRBJ2-5; D not resolved. This CDR3 is built from 16 residues. V was trimmed by 6 bases and J by 4 bases, leaving 21 bases between them. Per the germline V gene, CDR1 is KGHSH and CDR2 is LQKENI. CDR3 loop: CASSLYGPKDGETQYF. The CDR3 coding sequence is TGTGCCAGCTCCCTCTATGGGCCCAAGGATGGAGAGACCCAGTACTTC.

Details on this clone: The junction differs from germline at one of its ends, possibly a read error. The V gene is TRBV29-1, the J gene TRBJ1-2; 7 nucleotides agree with TRBD1. Per germline, CDR1 SQVTM and CDR2 ANQGSEA. CDR3 length equals 14 residues. CDR3 sequence (DNA): TGCAGCGTGGAAGGGGGCGAATTGAGGTATGGCTACACCTTC. Residues: CSVEGGELRYGYTF.

The CDR3 coding sequence is TGTGCCAGCAGTTTGGGGCGGGGAGAACGCCGGGAGCTGTTTTTT. Residues: CASSLGRGERRELFF. This chain joins TRBV28 and TRBJ2-2; tentative D call: TRBD2 (6 bases). Germline V lookup: CDR1 MDHEN, CDR2 SYDVKM. This CDR3 spans 15 amino acids. Trimming cost V 3 bases and J 9 bases, with 17 bases left between them. The whole variable domain, remainder taken from reference TRBV28 and TRBJ2-2, is DVKVTQSSRYLVKRTGEKVFLECVQDMDHENMFWYRQDPGLGLRLIYFSYDVKMKEKGDIPEGYSVSREKKERFSLILESASTNQTSMYLCASSLGRGERRELFFGEGSRLTVL.